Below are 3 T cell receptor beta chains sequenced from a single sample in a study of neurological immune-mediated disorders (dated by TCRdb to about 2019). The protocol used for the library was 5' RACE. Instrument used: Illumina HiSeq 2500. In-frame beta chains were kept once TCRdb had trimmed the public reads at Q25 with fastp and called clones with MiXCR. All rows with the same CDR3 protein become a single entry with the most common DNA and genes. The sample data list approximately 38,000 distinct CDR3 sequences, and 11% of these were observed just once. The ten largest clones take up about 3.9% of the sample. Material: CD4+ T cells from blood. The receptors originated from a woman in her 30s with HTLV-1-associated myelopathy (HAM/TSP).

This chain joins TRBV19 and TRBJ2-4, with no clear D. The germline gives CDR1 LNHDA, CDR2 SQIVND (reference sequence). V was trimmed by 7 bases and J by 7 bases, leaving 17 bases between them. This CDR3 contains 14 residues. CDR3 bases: TGTGCCAGTACGTCGATTCCGTTCCCCAACATTCAGTACTTC. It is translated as CASTSIPFPNIQYF. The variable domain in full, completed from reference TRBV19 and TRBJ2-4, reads DGGITQSPKYLFRKEGQNVTLSCEQNLNHDAMYWYRQDPGQGLRLIYYSQIVNDFQKGDIAEGYSVSREKKESFPLTVTSAQKNPTAFYLCASTSIPFPNIQYFGAGTRLSVL.

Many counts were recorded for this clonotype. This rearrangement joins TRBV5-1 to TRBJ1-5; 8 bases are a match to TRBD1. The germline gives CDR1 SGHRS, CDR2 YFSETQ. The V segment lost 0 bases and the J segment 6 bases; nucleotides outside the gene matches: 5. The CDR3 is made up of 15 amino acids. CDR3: CASSLGTGSPQPQHF. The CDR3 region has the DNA TGCGCCAGCAGCTTGGGGACAGGGAGTCCTCAGCCCCAGCATTTT.

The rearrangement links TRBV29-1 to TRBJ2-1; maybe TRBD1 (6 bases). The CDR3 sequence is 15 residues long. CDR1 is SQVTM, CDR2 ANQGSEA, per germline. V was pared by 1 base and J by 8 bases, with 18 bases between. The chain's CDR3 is CSVEVPRQVFDEQFF. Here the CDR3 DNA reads TGCAGCGTTGAAGTCCCAAGACAGGTGTTCGATGAGCAGTTCTTC.